This T cell receptor beta chain appears in the sequencing data of a study of radiotherapy plus CTLA-4 blockade in lung cancer (dated by TCRdb to the late 2010s). In terms of the full investigation: Among the enrolled patients, approximately 17% had an objective response, and less than 40% reached disease control. General findings and caveats noted by the study authors: The strongest predictors of response, as reported, were early dynamic changes in blood T cell clones along with a rise in serum interferon-beta after radiation. TCR clones derived from tumors expanded in peripheral blood after treatment with radiotherapy and ipilimumab.

Notes on this clone: Its antigen remains undetermined. Base qualities are not at hand, and no much larger clone is one base apart.

The cysteine opens and the phenylalanine closes a CDR3 of 14 amino acids. The CDR3 DNA has 42 bases and is translated from base 1. V and J are truncated by 7 bases and 0 bases respectively, leaving an intervening sequence of 9 bases. CDR1 and CDR2 are read off the germline V gene as SGHNT and YENEEA. The library was obtained by the immunoSEQ multiplex PCR assay. TCRdb carries this immuneACCESS record with in-frame sequences only. Its versions omit some clonotypes, under half of them owing to an unresolved V gene in the studies checked, with the rest unexplained. This sample lists more than 90,000 clones; about 90% were detected once. The top ten clonotypes cover nearly 5% of the sample. Focal radiation therapy combined with CTLA-4 blockade (ipilimumab) was tested in patients with chemo-refractory metastatic non-small-cell lung cancer.

Sequenced material: peripheral blood, taken from a patient treated with radiotherapy plus ipilimumab. The receptor was derived from a human donor with non-small cell lung cancer that progressed on radiotherapy plus ipilimumab. Recombination joined TRBV11-3 with TRBJ2-2; there is no confident call for the D gene. The CDR3 loop reads CASTRATNTGELFF. The DNA sequence is given as TGTGCCAGCACCCGGGCCACGAACACCGGGGAGCTGTTTTTT.